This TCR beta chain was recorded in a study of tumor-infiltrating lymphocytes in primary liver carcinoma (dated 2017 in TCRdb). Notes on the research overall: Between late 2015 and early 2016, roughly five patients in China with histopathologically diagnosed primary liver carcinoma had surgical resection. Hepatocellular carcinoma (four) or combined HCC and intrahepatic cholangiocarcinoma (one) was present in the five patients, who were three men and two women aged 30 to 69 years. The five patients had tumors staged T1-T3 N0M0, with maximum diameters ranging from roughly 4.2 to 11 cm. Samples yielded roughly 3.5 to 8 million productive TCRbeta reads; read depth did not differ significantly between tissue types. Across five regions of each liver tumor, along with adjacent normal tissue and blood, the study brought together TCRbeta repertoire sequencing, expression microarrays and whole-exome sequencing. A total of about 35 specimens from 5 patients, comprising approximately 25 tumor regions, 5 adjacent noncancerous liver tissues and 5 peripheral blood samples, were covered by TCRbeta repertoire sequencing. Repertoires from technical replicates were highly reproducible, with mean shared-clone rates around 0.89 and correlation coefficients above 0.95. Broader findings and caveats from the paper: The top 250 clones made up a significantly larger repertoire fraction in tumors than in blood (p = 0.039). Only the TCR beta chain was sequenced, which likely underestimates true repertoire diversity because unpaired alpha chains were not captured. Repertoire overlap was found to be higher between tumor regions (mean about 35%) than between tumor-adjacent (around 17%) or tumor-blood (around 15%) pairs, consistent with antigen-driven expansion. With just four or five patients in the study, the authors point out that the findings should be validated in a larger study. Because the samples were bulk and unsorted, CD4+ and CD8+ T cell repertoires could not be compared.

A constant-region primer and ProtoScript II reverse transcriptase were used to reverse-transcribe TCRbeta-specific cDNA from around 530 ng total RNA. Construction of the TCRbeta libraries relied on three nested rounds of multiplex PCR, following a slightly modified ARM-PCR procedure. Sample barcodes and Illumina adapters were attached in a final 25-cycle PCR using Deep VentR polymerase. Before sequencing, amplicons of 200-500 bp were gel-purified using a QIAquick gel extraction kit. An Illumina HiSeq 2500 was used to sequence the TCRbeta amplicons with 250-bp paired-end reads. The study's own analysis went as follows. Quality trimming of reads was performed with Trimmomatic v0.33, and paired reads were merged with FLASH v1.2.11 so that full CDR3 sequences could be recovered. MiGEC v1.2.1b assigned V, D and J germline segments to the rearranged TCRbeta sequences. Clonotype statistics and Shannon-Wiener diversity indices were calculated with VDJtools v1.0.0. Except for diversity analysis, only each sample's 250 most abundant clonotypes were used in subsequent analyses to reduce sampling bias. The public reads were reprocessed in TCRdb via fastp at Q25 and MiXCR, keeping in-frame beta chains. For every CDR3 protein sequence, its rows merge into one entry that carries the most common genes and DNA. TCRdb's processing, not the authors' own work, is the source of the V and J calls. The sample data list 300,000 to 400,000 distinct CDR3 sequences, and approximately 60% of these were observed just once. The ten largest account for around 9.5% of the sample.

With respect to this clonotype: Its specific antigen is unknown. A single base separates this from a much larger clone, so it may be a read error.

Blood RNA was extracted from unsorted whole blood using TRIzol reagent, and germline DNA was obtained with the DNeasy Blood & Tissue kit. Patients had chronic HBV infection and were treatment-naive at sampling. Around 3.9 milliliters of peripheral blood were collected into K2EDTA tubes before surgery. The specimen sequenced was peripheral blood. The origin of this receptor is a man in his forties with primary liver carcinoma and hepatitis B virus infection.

Here the CDR3 is given as CASKSNSRLSKDTQYF. The sequenced DNA is TGCGCCAGCAAATCAAATAGCCGTCTTAGCAAAGATACGCAGTATTTT. The chain links TRBV4-1 with TRBJ2-3; the D gene lacks a confident call. CDR1 MGHRA and CDR2 YSYEKL were looked up in the germline V gene. The CDR3 runs 16 residues from the cysteine to the phenylalanine. The kept DNA is CDR3 alone, 48 bases in frame from the first base.